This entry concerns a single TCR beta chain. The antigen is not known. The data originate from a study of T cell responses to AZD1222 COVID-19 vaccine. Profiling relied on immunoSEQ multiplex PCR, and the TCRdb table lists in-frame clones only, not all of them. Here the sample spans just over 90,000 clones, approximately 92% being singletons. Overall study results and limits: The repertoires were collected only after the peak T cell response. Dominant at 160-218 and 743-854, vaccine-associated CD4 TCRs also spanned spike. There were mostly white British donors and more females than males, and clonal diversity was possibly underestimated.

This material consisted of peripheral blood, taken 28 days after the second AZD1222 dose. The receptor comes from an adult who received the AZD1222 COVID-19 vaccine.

CDR3 in DNA: TGCGCCAGCAGCGTCGGCACAGGGACTACCTACGAGCAGTACTTC. It specifies CASSVGTGTTYEQYF. This sequence joins TRBV5-1 and TRBJ2-7; tentatively, D is TRBD2 (7 bases). Trimming removed 4 bases at V and 2 bases at J, with 16 bases between. Per the germline V gene, CDR1 is SGHRS and CDR2 is YFSETQ. This CDR3 has 15 residues.